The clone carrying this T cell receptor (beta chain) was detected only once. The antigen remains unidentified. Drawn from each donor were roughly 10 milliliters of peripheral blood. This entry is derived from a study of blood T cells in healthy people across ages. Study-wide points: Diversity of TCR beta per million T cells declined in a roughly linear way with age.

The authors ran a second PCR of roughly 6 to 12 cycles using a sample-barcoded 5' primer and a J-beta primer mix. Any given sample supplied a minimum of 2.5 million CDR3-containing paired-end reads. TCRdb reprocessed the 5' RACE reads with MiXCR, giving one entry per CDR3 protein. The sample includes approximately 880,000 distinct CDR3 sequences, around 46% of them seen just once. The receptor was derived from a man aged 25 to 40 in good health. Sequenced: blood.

DNA of the CDR3: TGTGCCACCAGCAGAGATGTGGGGCGGCTCTACGAGCAGTACTTC. It specifies CATSRDVGRLYEQYF. The chain has TRBV15 and TRBJ2-4; tentatively, D is TRBD1 (5 bases). The J call may be mistaken, given a closer DNA end match to TRBJ2-7. CDR1 LNHNV and CDR2 YYDKDF come from the germline V gene (reference sequence). The length of the CDR3 is 15 residues.